The next 18 T cell receptor beta chains were all read from a single sample in a study of blood T cell repertoires in COVID-19 (dated by TCRdb to 2020 to 2021). The library was made by the immunoSEQ multiplex PCR assay. What TCRdb holds here is the immuneACCESS table cut down to in-frame rearrangements. Part of the clones is not present; checked against another copy, under half of the missing clones reflect an unresolved V gene, and the others are unexplained. The sample has 50,000 to 60,000 clones on record, roughly 85% of them singletons. Of the sample, approximately 12% falls within the top ten clones. Specimen: peripheral blood. These TCRs come from a human donor in a cohort sampled during active COVID-19.

The DNA of the CDR3 is TGTGCCACCAGCAGCCCCCGGGAACAGATCTATGGCTACACCTTC. This codes for CATSSPREQIYGYTF. V usage is TRBV15 and J usage is TRBJ1-2; D gene unclear. Germline V gene lookup returns CDR1 LNHNV and CDR2 YYDKDF (reference sequence). The V end lost 3 bases, the J end lost 4 bases, and 15 bases lay between the germline ends. CDR3 length: 15 amino acids.

V gene TRBV28 combines with J gene TRBJ2-7; possible D gene TRBD2, 6 bases. CDR1 and CDR2 from the germline V gene are MDHEN and SYDVKM. CDR3 length: 13 residues. V dropped 7 bases and J dropped 7 bases, with 17 bases sitting between them. The CDR3 reads CASIPIGAGEQYF. CDR3 nucleotides: TGTGCCAGCATCCCCATCGGGGCGGGAGAGCAGTACTTC.

This clone was detected a few times. For the CDR3, the DNA is TGTGCCAGCACCCAGGTGAACACTGAAGCTTTCTTT. It specifies CASTQVNTEAFF. This chain joins TRBV7-2 and TRBJ1-1; D is undetermined. Germline V lookup: CDR1 SGHTA, CDR2 FQGNSA. The CDR3 totals 12 residues. V was trimmed by 7 bases and J by 0 bases, leaving 6 bases between them. Together with reference TRBV7-2 and TRBJ1-1, the CDR3 gives the full variable domain: GAGVSQSPSNKVTEKGKDVELRCDPISGHTALYWYRQSLGQGLEFLIYFQGNSAPDKSGLPSDRFSAERTGGSVSTLTIQRTQQEDSAVYLCASTQVNTEAFFGQGTRLTVV.

V usage is TRBV20-1 and J usage is TRBJ2-2, with D perhaps TRBD2 (6 bases). This CDR3 comprises 11 residues. V was clipped by 6 bases and J by 5 bases, with 7 bases between them. The V gene's germline CDR1 is DFQATT and CDR2 SNEGSKA (reference sequence). The DNA of the CDR3 is TGCAGTGCGCGGGGAACCGGGGAGCTGTTTTTT. This sequence encodes CSARGTGELFF.

The chain recombines TRBV7-2 with TRBJ2-1; D might be TRBD2 (7 bases). The CDR3 sequence is 16 residues long. V was cut by 0 bases and J by 2 bases, with 11 bases left in between. Germline lookup yields CDR1 SGHTA and CDR2 FQGNSA. CDR3 sequence reads: CASSLAGGPTYNEQFF. Written as DNA, the CDR3 is TGTGCCAGCAGCTTAGCGGGGGGGCCAACCTACAATGAGCAGTTCTTC.

This rearrangement joins TRBV2 to TRBJ2-7, with a tentative D call TRBD1 (6 bases). The germline gives CDR1 SNHLY, CDR2 FYNNEI. This CDR3 spans 16 amino acids. The V gene lost 0 bases and the J gene lost 2 bases, with 14 bases spanning the gap. In nucleotides, the CDR3 is TGTGCCAGCAGTGAAGCGCAGGGGCTAAACGCCTACGAGCAGTACTTC. It encodes CASSEAQGLNAYEQYF.

The chain is built from TRBV3-1 (or the pseudogene TRBV3-2) and TRBJ1-1, with TRBD1 matching over 7 bases. This CDR3 comprises 14 residues. From germline, CDR1 is LGHDT and CDR2 YNNKEL (reference sequence). The J segment lost 11 bases and the V segment lost 4 bases, leaving 13 bases of the junction unmatched. Here the CDR3 reads CASSPRGGQSNAFF. In DNA, the CDR3 is TGTGCCAGCAGCCCAAGAGGGGGACAGTCGAATGCTTTCTTT.

This chain joins TRBV28 and TRBJ1-1, with D unclear. Trimming stripped 5 bases from V and 1 base from J, with 11 bases between. From germline, CDR1 is MDHEN and CDR2 SYDVKM. The CDR3 totals 14 residues. Here the CDR3 DNA reads TGTGCCAGCAGTCACACACGCACGAACACTGAAGCTTTCTTT. Translated: CASSHTRTNTEAFF.

This clone has a single count. This chain uses TRBV15 with TRBJ2-7; 7 bases align to TRBD2. V trimming: 2 bases; J trimming: 0 bases; junction bases outside the gene matches: 1. The CDR3 has 14 residues. Germline CDR1 and CDR2: LNHNV and YYDKDF (reference sequence). This CDR3 is CATSRTSDSYEQYF. The CDR3 bases are TGTGCCACCAGCAGAACTAGCGACTCCTACGAGCAGTACTTC. Looking up the rest from reference TRBV15 and TRBJ2-7 gives the full variable domain: DAMVIQNPRYQVTQFGKPVTLSCSQTLNHNVMYWYQQKSSQAPKLLFHYYDKDFNNEADTPDNFQSRRPNTSFCFLDIRSPGLGDTAMYLCATSRTSDSYEQYFGPGTRLTVT.

The rearrangement uses TRBV7-9 and TRBJ2-1; 10 bases are a match to TRBD2. Losses at the gene ends were 3 bases for V and 2 bases for J; bases not matched to a gene: 4. CDR1 and CDR2 (germline): SEHNR, FQNEAQ (reference sequence). This CDR3 is built from 16 residues. The CDR3 reads CASSLSLAGAYNEQFF. In DNA form, the CDR3 reads TGTGCCAGCAGCTTGTCCCTAGCGGGAGCCTACAATGAGCAGTTCTTC.

The rearrangement links TRBV19 to TRBJ2-5; TRBD1 is a possible D gene (6 bases). CDR3 size: 14 residues. Looked up from germline, CDR1 is LNHDA and CDR2 is SQIVND (reference sequence). V was pared by 5 bases and J by 5 bases, with 15 bases between. In DNA form, the CDR3 reads TGTGCCAGTAGTGCAACAGGGCCGGGGGAGACCCAGTACTTC. It is translated as CASSATGPGETQYF.

The chain uses TRBV7-9 and TRBJ2-7, with D uncertain. CDR1 and CDR2 from the germline V gene are SEHNR and FQNEAQ (reference sequence). The CDR3 length is 15 residues. V dropped 2 bases and J dropped 0 bases, with 11 bases sitting between them. The CDR3 loop is CASSLSNSHSYEQYF. The DNA of the CDR3 is TGTGCCAGCAGCTTATCGAACAGCCACTCCTACGAGCAGTACTTC.

The CDR3 sequence: CASADRGGQPQHF. The CDR3 coding sequence is TGTGCCAGTGCGGACAGGGGGGGTCAGCCCCAGCATTTT. J is TRBJ1-5 and V is TRBV19, with TRBD1 matching over 10 bases. The junction had 4 bases not matched to a gene; V was cut back by 8 bases and J by 6 bases. There are 13 residues in the CDR3. The germline V gene encodes CDR1 LNHDA and CDR2 SQIVND (reference sequence).

The chain couples TRBV27 to TRBJ1-2; TRBD1 is a possible D gene (6 bases). Looked up from germline, CDR1 is MNHEY and CDR2 is SMNVEV (reference sequence). V dropped 8 bases and J dropped 4 bases, with 17 bases sitting between them. This CDR3 spans 14 amino acids. In DNA form, the CDR3 reads TGTGCCAGCCACCCCGAAGGCAGGGGCTATGGCTACACCTTC. Its translation is CASHPEGRGYGYTF.

V gene TRBV9 combines with J gene TRBJ2-3, with D tentatively TRBD1 (7 bases). The V gene's germline CDR1 is SGDLS and CDR2 YYNGEE. The ends were cut back, 4 bases at V and 4 bases at J, with 19 bases in the middle. The CDR3 has 16 amino acids. In nucleotides, the CDR3 is TGTGCCAGCAGCCTCGTAGGGGGCGGGACCGCAGATACGCAGTATTTT. This sequence encodes CASSLVGGGTADTQYF.

The gene calls are TRBV28 and TRBJ1-1; D uncertain. The germline V gene encodes CDR1 MDHEN and CDR2 SYDVKM. The CDR3 runs 11 residues. With 5 bases removed from V and 7 bases from J, the gap between germline ends came to 8 bases. CDR3 sequence reads: CASSLNLEAFF. DNA of the CDR3: TGTGCCAGCAGTCTAAATCTTGAAGCTTTCTTT.

As concerns this clone: The junction and the germline gene differ at one end; a read error may be behind it. This chain connects TRBV28 to TRBJ1-5; D gene unclear. The CDR3 totals 12 residues. Germline-derived CDR1 and CDR2 are MDHEN and SYDVKM. The DNA of the CDR3 is TGTGCTAGCACGGGAGGCAATCAGCCCCAGCATTTT. The encoded protein is CASTGGNQPQHF. Supplemented by reference TRBV28 and TRBJ1-5, the full variable domain reads DVKVTQSSRYLVKRTGEKVFLECVQDMDHENMFWYRQDPGLGLRLIYFSYDVKMKEKGDIPEGYSVSREKKERFSLILESASTNQTSMYLCASTGGNQPQHFGDGTRLSIL.

The CDR3 region is CASTYGGGSQETQYF. DNA for the CDR3: TGCGCCAGCACCTATGGGGGGGGATCACAAGAGACCCAGTACTTC. J is TRBJ2-5 and V is TRBV5-1; 7 bases fit TRBD2. V was clipped by 6 bases and J by 2 bases; unmatched bases: 10. Per germline, CDR1 SGHRS and CDR2 YFSETQ. This CDR3 is built from 15 residues.